The clone carrying this T cell receptor beta chain was counted once. Antigen: not known. The PCR had 60 Vbeta and 13 Jbeta primers. Produced via immunoSEQ multiplex PCR; TCRdb's table is partial and in-frame only. The data show over 150,000 clones, roughly 75% seen once. This sample was included in a study of cytomegalovirus exposure and HLA in healthy donors. V was pared by 4 bases and J by 1 base, with 11 bases between. This CDR3 comprises 14 residues. Germline CDR1 and CDR2: SGHKS and YYEKEE (reference sequence). Study-level findings and limits: Cytomegalovirus-associated status was assigned to approximately 160 TCR beta chains.

The TCR was taken from a man aged 25-40 years in good health and CMV-seropositive. The chain couples TRBV5-5 to TRBJ1-1; D is ambiguous. Sequences were obtained from PBMCs. For the CDR3, the DNA is TGTGCCAGCAGCACCCGGTACAGGAACACTGAAGCTTTCTTT. Protein: CASSTRYRNTEAFF. Drawing the rest from reference TRBV5-5 and TRBJ1-1, the complete variable domain is DAGVTQSPTHLIKTRGQQVTLRCSPISGHKSVSWYQQVLGQGPQFIFQYYEKEERGRGNFPDRFSARQFPNYSSELNVNALLLGDSALYLCASSTRYRNTEAFFGQGTRLTVV.